These 8 T cell receptor beta chains were sequenced from one sample in a study of sequential checkpoint blockade in melanoma. Treatment specified: randomized to nivolumab then ipilimumab (arm A) or the reverse (arm B). Data came from immunoSEQ multiplex PCR; TCRdb stores just in-frame clones and leaves some out. The table has 18,000 or so clones, 72% seen once. The sequencing used CD8+ T cells sorted from blood (inferred from file names), collected from a patient given nivolumab and ipilimumab in sequence. The receptors come from a human donor with melanoma.

The chain couples TRBV6-5 to TRBJ1-1; D is unresolved. Germline V lookup: CDR1 MNHEY, CDR2 SVGAGI. V dropped 5 bases and J dropped 6 bases, with 7 bases sitting between them. The CDR3 totals 11 residues. CDR3 nucleotides: TGTGCCAGCAGTGCCGGGGCTGAAGCTTTCTTT. This codes for CASSAGAEAFF.

This clone was found a few times. The chain combines TRBV7-8 with TRBJ2-3, with D possibly matching TRBD2 (5 bases). V was shortened by 1 base and J by 6 bases, with 20 bases between the two germline ends. The germline V gene encodes CDR1 SGHVS and CDR2 FQNEAQ. The CDR3 loop spans 17 amino acids. The CDR3 here is CASSLETASPGWDTQYF. For the CDR3, the DNA is TGTGCCAGCAGCTTAGAGACTGCTAGCCCGGGGTGGGATACGCAGTATTTT.

The chain uses TRBV9 and TRBJ1-1, with D possibly being TRBD1 (6 bases). Germline CDR1 is SGDLS and CDR2 is YYNGEE. This CDR3 comprises 14 residues. The V gene lost 3 bases and the J gene lost 4 bases, with 13 bases spanning the gap. The CDR3 DNA follows: TGTGCCAGCAGCGCTTATACAGGGTTCACTGAAGCTTTCTTT. Amino acid sequence: CASSAYTGFTEAFF. Drawing the rest from reference TRBV9 and TRBJ1-1, the complete variable domain is DSGVTQTPKHLITATGQRVTLRCSPRSGDLSVYWYQQSLDQGLQFLIQYYNGEERAKGNILERFSAQQFPDLHSELNLSSLELGDSALYFCASSAYTGFTEAFFGQGTRLTVV.

This chain connects TRBV5-5 to TRBJ1-1; maybe TRBD1 (5 bases). This CDR3 comprises 14 residues. Germline-derived CDR1 and CDR2 are SGHKS and YYEKEE (reference sequence). V was pared by 4 bases and J by 4 bases, with 14 bases between. The CDR3 nucleotides are TGTGCCAGCAGCAGGGACCTCGGGGGCACTGAAGCTTTCTTT. This encodes CASSRDLGGTEAFF.

The chain has TRBV2 and TRBJ1-5, with a weak D call TRBD1 (6 bases). The CDR3 consists of 15 residues. Germline V gives CDR1 SNHLY, CDR2 FYNNEI. Trimming shortened V by 2 bases and J by 2 bases, and 10 bases separated the two germline ends. This CDR3 reads CASSETGKGNQPQHF. Written as DNA, the CDR3 is TGTGCCAGCAGTGAAACAGGGAAGGGCAATCAGCCCCAGCATTTT.

The genes are TRBV9 and TRBJ2-7; a possible D gene is TRBD1 (7 bases). The germline V gene has CDR1 SGDLS and CDR2 YYNGEE. Trimming took 5 bases from V and 6 from J, leaving 9 bases between them. The CDR3 loop spans 11 amino acids. The CDR3 loop reads CASSQGGEQYF. The CDR3 DNA is TGTGCCAGCAGTCAGGGGGGCGAGCAGTACTTC. Using reference TRBV9 and TRBJ2-7 for the parts outside the CDR3, the full variable domain is DSGVTQTPKHLITATGQRVTLRCSPRSGDLSVYWYQQSLDQGLQFLIQYYNGEERAKGNILERFSAQQFPDLHSELNLSSLELGDSALYFCASSQGGEQYFGPGTRLTVT.

The chain recombines TRBV9 with TRBJ2-7; the D gene is possibly TRBD2 (5 bases). The ends were cut back, 4 bases at V and 2 bases at J, with 16 bases in the middle. Germline CDR1 is SGDLS and CDR2 is YYNGEE. This CDR3 comprises 15 residues. The CDR3 loop is CASSPTGGSTYEQYF. In DNA, the CDR3 is TGTGCCAGCAGCCCCACCGGCGGGTCCACCTACGAGCAGTACTTC.

Remarks on this clone: In the same sample, other DNA sequences code for this CDR3. The chain uses TRBV7-9 and TRBJ2-7, with TRBD2 matching 9 bases. Per germline, CDR1 SEHNR and CDR2 FQNEAQ (reference sequence). The length of the CDR3 is 12 residues. Losses at the gene ends were 5 bases for V and 4 bases for J; bases not matched to a gene: 0. CDR3 nucleotide sequence: TGTGCCAGCAGCACTAGCGGGTACGAGCAGTACTTC. Translation: CASSTSGYEQYF.